One TCR beta chain is described in this entry. Its antigen is not known. The J segment lost 2 bases and the V segment lost 7 bases, leaving 5 bases of the junction unmatched. CDR3 length equals 15 residues. The germline V gene has CDR1 SNHLY and CDR2 FYNNEI. This sample stems from a study of OX40 agonist ivuxolimab in advanced cancers. Background on the study: A mean age of roughly 60 years, range roughly 20 to 90, was recorded, and approximately 80% were male. A partial response was reached by three patients: one with hepatocellular carcinoma and two with cutaneous melanoma.

Study outcomes and limitations: CD8+ T cells were the subset that, on average, had more expanded clones than CD4+.

TCRdb keeps only in-frame clones here, not all; method: immunoSEQ multiplex PCR. The table lists more than 10,000 clones, around 73% of them singletons. The V gene is TRBV2, the J gene TRBJ2-7, with 13 bases aligning to TRBD2. The source was CD4+ or CD8+ T cells sorted from blood, collected in a trial of the OX40 agonist ivuxolimab. This clonotype was sampled from an adult with an advanced solid tumor such as melanoma, head and neck, liver or kidney cancer. As DNA, the CDR3 is TGTGCCAGCACCGAACTAGCGGGAGGGGCCTACGAGCAGTACTTC. It specifies CASTELAGGAYEQYF.